These T cell receptor beta chains were read from a single sample in a study of blood T cell repertoires in COVID-19. Assay used: immunoSEQ multiplex PCR; TCRdb lists only in-frame clones, some missing. The data contain about 300,000 clones, 85% to 90% of them singletons. What was sequenced was PBMCs or T cells enriched from blood (not recorded which). The source of these receptors is a woman in her late teens or twenties with acute COVID-19. The CDR3 runs from the conserved cysteine through the conserved F or W. D genes are given only for firm matches. Part of the rows lack a size; the others show once, few, many or a class for expanded clones.

size: NA
D: NA
V: TRBV27
J: TRBJ1-3
CDR3: CASSPYSTGFGNTIYF
DNA: TGTGCCAGCAGTCCCTATTCGACAGGATTCGGAAACACCATATATTTT

size: NA
D: TRBD2
V: TRBV11-2
J: TRBJ2-1
CDR3: CASSFPGGINEQFF
DNA: TGTGCCAGCAGCTTCCCGGGAGGCATCAATGAGCAGTTCTTC

size: NA
D: NA
V: TRBV5-1
J: TRBJ2-2
CDR3: CASSIQGLTSGELFF
DNA: TGCGCCAGCAGTATTCAGGGCCTGACATCGGGGGAGCTGTTTTTT

size: NA
D: NA
V: TRBV27
J: TRBJ1-6
CDR3: CASSLWSESPLHF
DNA: TGTGCCAGCAGTTTATGGAGTGAGTCACCCCTCCACTTT

size: NA
D: NA
V: TRBV3-1/TRBV3-2
J: TRBJ1-6
CDR3: CASSHDRRSSPLHF
DNA: TGTGCCAGCAGCCACGACAGGAGATCTTCACCCCTCCACTTT

size: NA
D: NA
V: TRBV19
J: TRBJ1-2
CDR3: CASSIRETYGYTF
DNA: TGTGCCAGTAGTATACGGGAAACTTATGGCTACACCTTC

size: NA
D: TRBD1
V: TRBV28
J: TRBJ1-1
CDR3: CASRLGQPNTEAFF
DNA: TGTGCCAGCAGGCTGGGACAGCCGAACACTGAAGCTTTCTTT

size: NA
D: TRBD2
V: TRBV10-3
J: TRBJ2-1
CDR3: CAISETSGSSYNEQFF
DNA: TGTGCCATCAGTGAGACTAGCGGGAGCTCCTACAATGAGCAGTTCTTC

size: NA
D: NA
V: TRBV7-3
J: TRBJ1-1
CDR3: CASSLPDTSNTEAFF
DNA: TGTGCCAGCAGCTTACCGGACACCTCGAACACTGAAGCTTTCTTT

size: NA
D: NA
V: TRBV19
J: TRBJ1-4
CDR3: CASSISGTTGNEKLFF
DNA: TGTGCCAGTAGTATCTCCGGGACAACGGGTAATGAAAAACTGTTTTTT

size: NA
D: TRBD1
V: TRBV28
J: TRBJ1-1
CDR3: CASSLGDRGQNTEAFF
DNA: TGTGCCAGCAGCCTGGGGGACAGGGGACAAAACACTGAAGCTTTCTTT

size: NA
D: NA
V: TRBV28
J: TRBJ2-7
CDR3: CASSFIQGTPYEQYF
DNA: TGTGCCAGCAGTTTTATTCAGGGGACGCCCTACGAGCAGTACTTC

size: NA
D: NA
V: TRBV21-1
J: TRBJ2-3
CDR3: CASSNFPPPDTQYF
DNA: TGTGCCAGCAGCAACTTTCCCCCTCCAGATACGCAGTATTTT

size: NA
D: NA
V: TRBV5-1
J: TRBJ1-2
CDR3: CASSLGAGPLYGYTF
DNA: TGCGCCAGCAGCTTGGGGGCAGGCCCTCTCTATGGCTACACCTTC

size: NA
D: TRBD1
V: TRBV7-6
J: TRBJ2-2
CDR3: CASSSPPTGKAGELFF
DNA: TGTGCCAGCAGCTCCCCCCCGACAGGGAAAGCCGGGGAGCTGTTTTTT

size: NA
D: NA
V: TRBV27
J: TRBJ2-3
CDR3: CASSANLGTDTQYF
DNA: TGTGCCAGCAGTGCAAACTTGGGCACAGATACGCAGTATTTT

size: NA
D: TRBD1
V: TRBV6-5
J: TRBJ2-5
CDR3: CASSPGQPKETQYF
DNA: TGTGCCAGCAGCCCGGGACAGCCAAAGGAGACCCAGTACTTC

size: NA
D: TRBD1
V: TRBV18
J: TRBJ2-5
CDR3: CASSSTVGQGAWETQYF
DNA: TGTGCCAGCTCATCCACCGTGGGACAGGGGGCGTGGGAGACCCAGTACTTC

size: NA
D: TRBD2
V: TRBV7-7
J: TRBJ2-1
CDR3: CASSRGGGVSNEQFF
DNA: TGTGCTAGCAGCCGTGGCGGGGGGGTGTCCAATGAGCAGTTCTTC

size: NA
D: NA
V: TRBV5-4
J: TRBJ2-5
CDR3: CASSSGLMKETQYF
DNA: TGTGCCAGCAGCAGCGGACTCATGAAAGAGACCCAGTACTTC

size: NA
D: TRBD2
V: TRBV5-1
J: TRBJ2-3
CDR3: CASSTPLADGGYTDTQYF
DNA: TGCGCCAGCAGCACCCCACTAGCGGATGGGGGCTACACAGATACGCAGTATTTT

size: NA
D: NA
V: TRBV7-2
J: TRBJ2-3
CDR3: CASSLWTSTDTQYF
DNA: TGTGCCAGCAGCTTATGGACTAGCACAGATACGCAGTATTTT

size: NA
D: NA
V: TRBV29-1
J: TRBJ1-5
CDR3: CSVEGGKGQPQHF
DNA: TGCAGCGTTGAGGGGGGGAAAGGTCAGCCCCAGCATTTT

size: NA
D: TRBD1
V: TRBV10-1
J: TRBJ1-6
CDR3: CASSLYSGQSPLHF
DNA: TGCGCCAGCAGTCTCTACTCGGGACAGTCCCCCCTCCACTTT

size: NA
D: TRBD2
V: TRBV3-1/TRBV3-2
J: TRBJ2-5
CDR3: CASSLVAGGETQYF
DNA: TGTGCCAGCAGCTTGGTAGCGGGAGGAGAGACCCAGTACTTC

size: NA
D: NA
V: TRBV14
J: TRBJ1-4
CDR3: CASSLLAGGGEKLFF
DNA: TGTGCCAGCAGCTTGCTTGCCGGTGGAGGTGAAAAACTGTTTTTT

size: NA
D: NA
V: TRBV19
J: TRBJ1-3
CDR3: CATLGTLSGNTIYF
DNA: TGTGCCACCTTAGGGACACTCTCTGGAAACACCATATATTTT

size: NA
D: NA
V: TRBV5-1
J: TRBJ2-1
CDR3: CASSLGFSSYNEQFF
DNA: TGCGCCAGCAGCTTGGGCTTTAGCTCCTACAATGAGCAGTTCTTC

size: few
D: NA
V: TRBV28
J: TRBJ1-2
CDR3: CASIPLSSGSGYTF
DNA: TGTGCCAGCATCCCCCTCAGTTCCGGGAGTGGCTACACCTTC

size: NA
D: TRBD2
V: TRBV19
J: TRBJ2-1
CDR3: CASSGRANYNEQFF
DNA: TGTGCCAGTTCCGGGAGGGCCAACTACAATGAGCAGTTCTTC

size: NA
D: TRBD1
V: TRBV9
J: TRBJ2-7
CDR3: CASSVGQGLGEQYF
DNA: TGTGCCAGCAGCGTAGGACAGGGGCTAGGCGAGCAGTACTTC

size: NA
D: TRBD1
V: TRBV6-5
J: TRBJ2-5
CDR3: CASRQGARETQYF
DNA: TGTGCCAGCAGACAGGGGGCGCGTGAGACCCAGTACTTC

size: once
D: TRBD2
V: TRBV28
J: TRBJ2-3
CDR3: CASSFGSGGDTQYF
DNA: TGTGCCAGCAGTTTTGGTAGCGGGGGTGATACGCAGTATTTT

size: NA
D: TRBD1
V: TRBV28
J: TRBJ2-1
CDR3: CASRTGGQANNEQFF
DNA: TGTGCCAGCAGGACCGGGGGACAGGCTAACAATGAGCAGTTCTTC

size: NA
D: NA
V: TRBV6-5
J: TRBJ1-5
CDR3: CASSYWAGDNQPQHF
DNA: TGTGCCAGCAGTTACTGGGCAGGGGACAATCAGCCCCAGCATTTT

size: NA
D: NA
V: TRBV29-1
J: TRBJ2-6
CDR3: CSAAGGSGANVLTF
DNA: TGCAGCGCCGCGGGTGGCTCTGGGGCCAACGTCCTGACTTTC

size: NA
D: TRBD2
V: TRBV13
J: TRBJ2-7
CDR3: CASSLQTSVHYEQYF
DNA: TGTGCCAGCAGCCTTCAGACTAGCGTGCACTACGAGCAGTACTTC

size: NA
D: NA
V: TRBV29-1
J: TRBJ1-2
CDR3: CSVETGNGYTF
DNA: TGCAGCGTTGAGACCGGGAACGGCTACACCTTC

size: NA
D: NA
V: TRBV6-5
J: TRBJ1-3
CDR3: CASSYSIGRGMDTIYF
DNA: TGTGCCAGCAGTTACTCGATCGGGAGGGGGATGGACACCATATATTTT

size: NA
D: TRBD2
V: TRBV5-1
J: TRBJ2-5
CDR3: CASTLLAGGRETQYF
DNA: TGCGCCAGCACCTTACTAGCGGGAGGCCGGGAGACCCAGTACTTC

size: NA
D: NA
V: TRBV21-1
J: TRBJ1-2
CDR3: CASSSGGSNYGYTF
DNA: TGTGCCAGCAGCTCAGGAGGCTCTAACTATGGCTACACCTTC

size: NA
D: NA
V: TRBV6-5
J: TRBJ2-7
CDR3: CASSSRRGEQYF
DNA: TGTGCCAGCAGTTCCCGGAGAGGGGAGCAGTACTTC

size: NA
D: NA
V: TRBV6-5
J: TRBJ1-1
CDR3: CASSYSSVNTEAFF
DNA: TGTGCCAGCAGTTACTCGTCTGTGAACACTGAAGCTTTCTTT

size: NA
D: TRBD1
V: TRBV6-1
J: TRBJ2-7
CDR3: CASSEEDRGPFYEQYF
DNA: TGTGCCAGCAGTGAAGAGGACAGGGGGCCCTTCTACGAGCAGTACTTC

size: NA
D: NA
V: TRBV7-9
J: TRBJ2-2
CDR3: CASVATVYTGELFF
DNA: TGTGCCAGCGTCGCGACAGTATACACCGGGGAGCTGTTTTTT

size: NA
D: NA
V: TRBV29-1
J: TRBJ2-7
CDR3: CSVLAPKTYEQYF
DNA: TGCAGCGTCCTAGCGCCCAAAACCTACGAGCAGTACTTC

size: NA
D: NA
V: TRBV5-4
J: TRBJ1-2
CDR3: CASSFYGSNYGYTF
DNA: TGTGCCAGCAGCTTCTACGGGTCTAACTATGGCTACACCTTC

size: NA
D: NA
V: TRBV12-3/TRBV12-4
J: TRBJ1-2
CDR3: CASSPRDYGYTF
DNA: TGTGCCAGCAGTCCGCGGGACTATGGCTACACCTTC